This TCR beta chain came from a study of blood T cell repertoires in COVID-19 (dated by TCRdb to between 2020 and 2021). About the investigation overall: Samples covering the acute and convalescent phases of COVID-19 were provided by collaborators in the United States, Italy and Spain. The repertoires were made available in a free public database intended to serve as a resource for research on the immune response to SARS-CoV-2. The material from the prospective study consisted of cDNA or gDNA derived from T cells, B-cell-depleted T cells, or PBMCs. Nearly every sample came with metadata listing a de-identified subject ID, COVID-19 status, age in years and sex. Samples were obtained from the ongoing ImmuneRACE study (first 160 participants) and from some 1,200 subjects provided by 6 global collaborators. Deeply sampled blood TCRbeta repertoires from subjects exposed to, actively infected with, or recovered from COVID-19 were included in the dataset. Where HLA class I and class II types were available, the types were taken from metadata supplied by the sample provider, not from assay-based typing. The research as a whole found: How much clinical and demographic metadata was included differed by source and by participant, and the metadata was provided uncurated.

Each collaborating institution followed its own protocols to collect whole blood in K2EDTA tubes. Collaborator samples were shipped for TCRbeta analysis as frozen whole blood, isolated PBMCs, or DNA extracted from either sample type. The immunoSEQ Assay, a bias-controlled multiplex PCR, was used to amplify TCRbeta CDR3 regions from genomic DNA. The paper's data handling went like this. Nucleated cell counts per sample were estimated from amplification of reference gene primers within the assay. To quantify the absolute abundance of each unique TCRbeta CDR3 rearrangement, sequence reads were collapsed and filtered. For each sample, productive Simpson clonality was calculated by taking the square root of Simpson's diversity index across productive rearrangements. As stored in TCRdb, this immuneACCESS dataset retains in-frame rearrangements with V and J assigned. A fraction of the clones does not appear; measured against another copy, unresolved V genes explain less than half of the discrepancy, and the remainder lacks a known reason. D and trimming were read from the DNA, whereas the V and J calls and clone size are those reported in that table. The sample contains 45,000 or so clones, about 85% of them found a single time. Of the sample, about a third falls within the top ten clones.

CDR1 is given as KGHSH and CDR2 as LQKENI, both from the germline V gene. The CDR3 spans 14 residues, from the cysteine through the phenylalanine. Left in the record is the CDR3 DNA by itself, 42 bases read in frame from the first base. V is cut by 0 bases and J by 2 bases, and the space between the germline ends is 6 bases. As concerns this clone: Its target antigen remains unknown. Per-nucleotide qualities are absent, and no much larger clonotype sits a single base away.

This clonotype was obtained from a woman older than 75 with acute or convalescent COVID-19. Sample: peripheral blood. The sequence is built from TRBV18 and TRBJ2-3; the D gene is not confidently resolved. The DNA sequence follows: TGTGCCAGCTCACCACCGTCCTCCACAGATACGCAGTATTTT. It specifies CASSPPSSTDTQYF.